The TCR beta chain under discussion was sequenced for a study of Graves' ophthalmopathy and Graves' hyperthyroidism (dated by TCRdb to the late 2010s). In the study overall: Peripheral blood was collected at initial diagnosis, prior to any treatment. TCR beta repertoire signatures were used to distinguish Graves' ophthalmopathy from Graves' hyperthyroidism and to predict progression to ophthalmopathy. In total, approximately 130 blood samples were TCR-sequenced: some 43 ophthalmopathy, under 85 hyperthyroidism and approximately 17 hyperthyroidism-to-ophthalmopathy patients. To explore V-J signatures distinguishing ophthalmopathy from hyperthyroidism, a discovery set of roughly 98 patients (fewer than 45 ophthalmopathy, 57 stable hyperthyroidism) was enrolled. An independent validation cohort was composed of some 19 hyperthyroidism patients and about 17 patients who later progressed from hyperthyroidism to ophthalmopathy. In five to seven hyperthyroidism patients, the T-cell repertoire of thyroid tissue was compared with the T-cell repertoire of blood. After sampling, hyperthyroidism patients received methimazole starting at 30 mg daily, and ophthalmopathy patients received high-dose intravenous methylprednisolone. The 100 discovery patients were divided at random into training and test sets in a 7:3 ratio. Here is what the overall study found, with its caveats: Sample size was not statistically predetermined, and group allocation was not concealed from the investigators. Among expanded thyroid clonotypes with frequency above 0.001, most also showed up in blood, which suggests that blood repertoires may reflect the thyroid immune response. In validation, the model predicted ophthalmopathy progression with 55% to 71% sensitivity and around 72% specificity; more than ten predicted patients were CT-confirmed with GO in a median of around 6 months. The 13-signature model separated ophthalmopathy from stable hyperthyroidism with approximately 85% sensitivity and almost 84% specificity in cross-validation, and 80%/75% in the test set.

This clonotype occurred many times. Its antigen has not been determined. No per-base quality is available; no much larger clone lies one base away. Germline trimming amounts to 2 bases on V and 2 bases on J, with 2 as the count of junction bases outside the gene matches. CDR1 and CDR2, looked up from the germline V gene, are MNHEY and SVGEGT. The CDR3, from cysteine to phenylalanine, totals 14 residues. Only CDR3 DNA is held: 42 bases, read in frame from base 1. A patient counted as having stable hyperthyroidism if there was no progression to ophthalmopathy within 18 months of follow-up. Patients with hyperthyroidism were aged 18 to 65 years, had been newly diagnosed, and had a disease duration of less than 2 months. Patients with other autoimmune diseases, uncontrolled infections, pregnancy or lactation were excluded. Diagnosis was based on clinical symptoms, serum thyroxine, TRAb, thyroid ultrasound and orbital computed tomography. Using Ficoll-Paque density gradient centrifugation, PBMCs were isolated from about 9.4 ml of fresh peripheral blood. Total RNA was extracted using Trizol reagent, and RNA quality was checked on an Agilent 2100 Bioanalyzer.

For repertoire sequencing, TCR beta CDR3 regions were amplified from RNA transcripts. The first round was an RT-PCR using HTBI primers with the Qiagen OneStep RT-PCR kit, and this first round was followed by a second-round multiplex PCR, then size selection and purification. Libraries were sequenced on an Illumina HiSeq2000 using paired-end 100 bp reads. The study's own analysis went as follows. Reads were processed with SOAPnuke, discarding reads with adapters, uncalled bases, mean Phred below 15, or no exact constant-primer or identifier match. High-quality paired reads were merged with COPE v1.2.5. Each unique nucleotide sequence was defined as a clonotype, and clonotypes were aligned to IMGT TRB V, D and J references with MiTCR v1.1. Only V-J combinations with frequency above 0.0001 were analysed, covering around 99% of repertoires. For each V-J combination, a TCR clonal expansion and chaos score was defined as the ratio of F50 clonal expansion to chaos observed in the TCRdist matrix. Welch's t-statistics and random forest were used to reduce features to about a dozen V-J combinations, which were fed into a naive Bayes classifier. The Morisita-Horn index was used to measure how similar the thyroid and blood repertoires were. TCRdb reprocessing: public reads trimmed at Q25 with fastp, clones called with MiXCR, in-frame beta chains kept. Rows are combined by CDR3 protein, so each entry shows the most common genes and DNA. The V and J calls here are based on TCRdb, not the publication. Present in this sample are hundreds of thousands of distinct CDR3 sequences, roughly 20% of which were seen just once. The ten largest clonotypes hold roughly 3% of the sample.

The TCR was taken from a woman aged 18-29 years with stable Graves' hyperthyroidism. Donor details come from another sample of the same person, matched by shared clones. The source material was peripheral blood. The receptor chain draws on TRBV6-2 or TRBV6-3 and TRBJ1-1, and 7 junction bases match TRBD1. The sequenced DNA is TGTGCCAGCAGTTACCACAGGGGTAACACTGAAGCTTTCTTT. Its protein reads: CASSYHRGNTEAFF.